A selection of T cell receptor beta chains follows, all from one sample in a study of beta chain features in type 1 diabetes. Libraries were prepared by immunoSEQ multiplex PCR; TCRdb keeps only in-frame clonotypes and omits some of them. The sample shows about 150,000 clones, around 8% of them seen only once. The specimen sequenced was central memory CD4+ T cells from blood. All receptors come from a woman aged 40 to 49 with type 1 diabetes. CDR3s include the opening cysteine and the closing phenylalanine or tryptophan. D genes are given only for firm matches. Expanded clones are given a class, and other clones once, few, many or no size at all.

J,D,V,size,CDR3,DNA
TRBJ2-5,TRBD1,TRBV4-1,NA,CASSLQPDRGGETQYF,TGCGCCAGCAGCCTCCAACCCGACAGGGGGGGGGAGACCCAGTACTTC
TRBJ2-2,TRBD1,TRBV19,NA,CASTGQGSTGELFF,TGTGCCAGTACGGGACAGGGGTCCACCGGGGAGCTGTTTTTT
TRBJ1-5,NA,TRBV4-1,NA,CASSQTLNSRRLNQPQHF,TGCGCCAGCAGCCAAACCCTTAATAGCAGGAGGCTCAATCAGCCCCAGCATTTT
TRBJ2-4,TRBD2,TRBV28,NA,CASSGTSGRKNIQYF,TGTGCCAGCAGTGGGACTAGCGGGCGCAAAAACATTCAGTACTTC
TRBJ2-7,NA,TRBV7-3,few,CASSLNGGEQYF,TGTGCCAGCAGCTTGAACGGGGGCGAGCAGTACTTC
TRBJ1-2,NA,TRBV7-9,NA,CASSLELVLNGYTF,TGTGCCAGCAGCTTAGAACTTGTTTTGAATGGCTACACCTTC
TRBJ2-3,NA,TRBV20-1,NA,CSAGRNTQYF,TGCAGTGCTGGGCGTAATACGCAGTATTTT
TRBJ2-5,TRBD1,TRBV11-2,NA,CASSSGTGGVKETQYF,TGTGCCAGCAGCTCAGGGACAGGGGGCGTGAAAGAGACCCAGTACTTC
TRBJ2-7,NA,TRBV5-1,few,CASSLREQLMNEQYF,TGCGCCAGCAGCTTGAGGGAGCAGCTAATGAACGAGCAGTACTTC
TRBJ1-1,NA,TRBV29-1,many,CSVSRGNTEAFF,TGCAGCGTGAGCAGGGGGAACACTGAAGCTTTCTTT
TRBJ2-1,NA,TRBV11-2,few,CASSEVRGNEQFF,TGTGCCAGCAGCGAAGTCAGGGGCAATGAGCAGTTCTTC
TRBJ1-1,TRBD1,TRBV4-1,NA,CASSQADRGSSTEAFF,TGCGCCAGCAGCCAAGCGGACAGGGGTTCTAGCACTGAAGCTTTCTTT
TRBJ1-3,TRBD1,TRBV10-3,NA,CAIFAGDRPSGNTIYF,TGTGCCATCTTCGCGGGGGACAGGCCCTCTGGAAACACCATATATTTT
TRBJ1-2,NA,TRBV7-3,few,CASSPGPGVSYGYTF,TGTGCCAGCAGCCCGGGACCGGGAGTTTCCTATGGCTACACCTTC
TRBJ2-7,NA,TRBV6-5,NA,CASTQQGTYEQYF,TGTGCCAGCACCCAGCAGGGGACCTACGAGCAGTACTTC
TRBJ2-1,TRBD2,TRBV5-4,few,CASSLRLAGGVNEQFF,TGTGCCAGCAGCTTGAGGCTAGCGGGAGGGGTAAATGAGCAGTTCTTC
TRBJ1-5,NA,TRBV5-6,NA,CASTRGGASNQPQHF,TGTGCCAGCACCAGGGGAGGGGCGAGCAATCAGCCCCAGCATTTT
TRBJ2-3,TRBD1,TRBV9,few,CASSVAPGQGADTQYF,TGTGCCAGCAGCGTAGCTCCGGGACAGGGGGCAGATACGCAGTATTTT
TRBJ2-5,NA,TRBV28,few,CASDQGGQETQYF,TGTGCCAGCGACCAGGGAGGTCAAGAGACCCAGTACTTC
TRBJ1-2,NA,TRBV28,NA,CASRGSRSPYGYTF,TGTGCCAGCAGAGGAAGCAGGTCTCCTTATGGCTACACCTTC
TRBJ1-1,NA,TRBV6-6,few,CASSYSGGTEAFF,TGTGCCAGCAGTTACTCAGGGGGTACTGAAGCTTTCTTT
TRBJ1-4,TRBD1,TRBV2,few,CASRRQGNEKLFF,TGTGCCAGCAGGAGACAGGGAAACGAAAAACTGTTTTTT
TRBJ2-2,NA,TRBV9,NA,CASSPRTETGELFF,TGTGCCAGCAGCCCGCGGACTGAAACCGGGGAGCTGTTTTTT
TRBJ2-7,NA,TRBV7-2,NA,CASSPSPSYEQYF,TGTGCCAGCAGCCCTTCCCCCTCCTACGAGCAGTACTTC
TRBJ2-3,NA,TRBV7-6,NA,CASSRSGREGTQYF,TGTGCCAGCAGCCGGTCCGGCCGTGAGGGTACGCAGTATTTT
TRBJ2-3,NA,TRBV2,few,CATSTDTDTQYF,TGTGCCACCTCGACAGACACAGATACGCAGTATTTT
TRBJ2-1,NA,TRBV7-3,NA,CASSLQGGGRAANEQFF,TGTGCCAGCAGCTTGCAGGGGGGCGGGCGAGCCGCCAATGAGCAGTTCTTC
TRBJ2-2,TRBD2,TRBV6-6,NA,CASSSEAGGSSGELFF,TGTGCCAGCAGTTCCGAAGCGGGAGGGAGTTCCGGGGAGCTGTTTTTT
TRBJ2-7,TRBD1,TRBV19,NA,CASSIYRGSYEQYF,TGTGCCAGTAGTATTTACAGGGGGTCCTACGAGCAGTACTTC
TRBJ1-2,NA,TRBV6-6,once,CAIGAGPTNYGYTF,TGTGCCATAGGGGCAGGACCTACTAACTATGGCTACACCTTC
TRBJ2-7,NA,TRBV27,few,CASSLSRGEQYF,TGTGCCAGCAGTTTATCCAGGGGAGAGCAGTACTTC
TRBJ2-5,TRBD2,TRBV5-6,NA,CASSFSGEETQYF,TGTGCCAGCAGCTTTAGCGGGGAGGAGACCCAGTACTTC
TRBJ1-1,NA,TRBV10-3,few,CAIRRGMNTEAFF,TGTGCCATCAGACGGGGGATGAACACTGAAGCTTTCTTT
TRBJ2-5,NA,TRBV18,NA,CASSPQRSQETQYF,TGTGCCAGCTCACCACAGAGGAGCCAAGAGACCCAGTACTTC
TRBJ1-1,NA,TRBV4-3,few,CASSQDFSGAEAFF,TGCGCCAGCAGCCAAGATTTTTCAGGGGCTGAAGCTTTCTTT
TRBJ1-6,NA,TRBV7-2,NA,CASSSLGGESLHF,TGTGCCAGCAGCTCATTAGGAGGGGAATCCCTCCACTTT
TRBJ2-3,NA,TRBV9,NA,CASSVGDSRTDTQYF,TGTGCCAGCAGCGTAGGCGATAGCCGAACAGATACGCAGTATTTT
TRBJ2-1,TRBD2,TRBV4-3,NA,CASSQGSGAGGFYNEQFF,TGCGCCAGCAGCCAAGGGTCAGGAGCGGGAGGTTTCTACAATGAGCAGTTCTTC
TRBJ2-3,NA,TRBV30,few,CAWLGLGPDTQYF,TGTGCCTGGCTCGGACTGGGCCCAGATACGCAGTATTTT
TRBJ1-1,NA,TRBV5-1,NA,CASSFGHLDTEAFF,TGCGCCAGCAGCTTCGGACACCTAGACACTGAAGCTTTCTTT
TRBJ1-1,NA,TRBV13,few,CASSPRGGNTEAFF,TGTGCCAGCAGTCCCCGGGGGGGAAACACTGAAGCTTTCTTT
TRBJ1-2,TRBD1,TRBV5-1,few,CASSGQTQGAGGYTF,TGCGCCAGCAGCGGTCAGACACAGGGGGCCGGTGGCTACACCTTC
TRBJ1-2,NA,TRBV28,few,CASSFTAGANYGYTF,TGTGCCAGCAGTTTTACGGCAGGGGCTAACTATGGCTACACCTTC
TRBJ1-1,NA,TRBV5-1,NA,CASSLPGEDQAFF,TGCGCCAGCAGCTTGCCGGGGGAAGATCAAGCCTTCTTT
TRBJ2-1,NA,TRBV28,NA,CASCRGAGEQFF,TGTGCCAGTTGTCGGGGGGCCGGTGAGCAGTTCTTC
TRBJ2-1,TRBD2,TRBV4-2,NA,CASSQRLAGTGYNEQFF,TGTGCCAGCAGCCAGCGACTAGCGGGGACCGGGTACAATGAGCAGTTCTTC
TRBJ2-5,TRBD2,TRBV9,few,CASSRGGYQETQYF,TGTGCCAGCAGCCGCGGGGGGTACCAAGAGACCCAGTACTTC
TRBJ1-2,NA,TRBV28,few,CASSLLEGRAGYTF,TGTGCCAGCAGTTTATTAGAGGGTAGAGCCGGCTACACCTTC
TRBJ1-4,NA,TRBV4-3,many,CASSQREQGSEKLFF,TGCGCCAGCAGCCAAAGAGAACAGGGTAGCGAAAAACTGTTTTTT
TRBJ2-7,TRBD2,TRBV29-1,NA,CSVEGGGWEQYF,TGCAGCGTTGAAGGCGGGGGTTGGGAGCAGTACTTC
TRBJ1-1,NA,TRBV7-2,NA,CASSPGANTEAFF,TGTGCCAGCAGCCCTGGGGCGAACACTGAAGCTTTCTTT
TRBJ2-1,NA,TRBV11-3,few,CASSAQSTVTGEQFF,TGTGCCAGCAGCGCACAATCGACAGTTACCGGTGAGCAGTTCTTC
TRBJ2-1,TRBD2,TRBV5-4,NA,CASSRMTSGRTNEQFF,TGTGCCAGCAGCCGAATGACTAGCGGGAGGACGAATGAGCAGTTCTTC
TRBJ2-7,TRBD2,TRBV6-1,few,CASTVSGRPHGEQYF,TGTGCCAGCACCGTCAGCGGGAGGCCCCACGGCGAGCAGTACTTC
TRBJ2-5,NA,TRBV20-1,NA,CSGEGEETQYF,TGCAGTGGGGAAGGGGAAGAGACCCAGTACTTC
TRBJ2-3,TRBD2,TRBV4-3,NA,CASSQDGASGGSDTQYF,TGCGCCAGCAGCCAAGATGGGGCTAGCGGGGGTTCAGATACGCAGTATTTT
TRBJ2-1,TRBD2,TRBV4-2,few,CASSQEGLANYNEQFF,TGTGCCAGCAGCCAAGAGGGACTAGCGAACTACAATGAGCAGTTCTTC
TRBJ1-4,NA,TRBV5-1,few,CASSPVSGTNEKLFF,TGCGCCAGCAGCCCTGTTTCGGGGACTAATGAAAAACTGTTTTTT
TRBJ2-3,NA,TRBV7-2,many,CASSLASGTDTQYF,TGTGCCAGCAGCTTAGCCTCCGGCACAGATACGCAGTATTTT
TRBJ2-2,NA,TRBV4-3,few,CASSQEGGNTGELFF,TGCGCCAGCAGCCAAGAGGGGGGGAACACCGGGGAGCTGTTTTTT